The 8 T cell receptor beta chains given below trace back to one sample, sequenced in a study of CD8 T cells in Susac syndrome. With random hexamers, reverse transcription was performed on 0.5 to 1 ug of RNA. A single record per CDR3 protein comes from TCRdb applying MiXCR to the immunoSEQ multiplex PCR reads. The repertoire holds 200,000 or so distinct CDR3 sequences, with roughly 95% as singletons. Material for sequencing was CD4+ T cells from PBMCs. The receptors shown here come from a human donor with multiple sclerosis.

The CDR3 here is CASSPMSGRQYF. DNA of the CDR3: TGTGCCAGCAGCCCTATGTCGGGAAGGCAGTATTTT. The chain recombines TRBV9 with TRBJ2-3; tentative D call: TRBD2 (5 bases). V was shortened by 4 bases and J by 11 bases, with 14 bases between the two germline ends. CDR1 is SGDLS and CDR2 is YYNGEE in the germline V gene. The CDR3 sequence is 12 residues long.

The rearrangement links TRBV29-1 to TRBJ2-1, with 10 bases that match TRBD2. This CDR3 comprises 15 residues. From germline, CDR1 is SQVTM and CDR2 ANQGSEA. Germline trimming cut 4 bases from V and 2 bases from J; bases unmatched to any gene: 5. The CDR3 nucleotides read TGCAGCGTTGGAACCCTAGCGGGGGCCTACAATGAGCAGTTCTTC. Protein: CSVGTLAGAYNEQFF.

J is TRBJ2-4 and V is TRBV15; D is perhaps TRBD2 (6 bases). V gave up 1 base and J gave up 1 base, with 11 bases separating them. Germline loops: CDR1 LNHNV, CDR2 YYDKDF (reference sequence). The CDR3 contains 16 residues. The CDR3, as DNA: TGTGCCACCAGCAGAGCGGAGCGGGTCGCCAAAAACATTCAGTACTTC. Amino acids: CATSRAERVAKNIQYF.

A single count supports this clonotype. V gene TRBV12-3 or TRBV12-4 combines with J gene TRBJ2-1; TRBD2 might be the D (5 bases). V lost 8 bases to trimming and J lost 4 bases, with 15 bases between them. This CDR3 is 14 amino acids long. DNA for the CDR3: TGTGCCAGCGAAAAAGCGGAGCGTTACAATGAGCAGTTCTTC. Translated, it gives CASEKAERYNEQFF.

The chain is built from TRBV5-1 and TRBJ2-7; 8 bases are a match to TRBD1. Trimming cost V 0 bases and J 2 bases; bases outside gene matches: 4. Germline lookup yields CDR1 SGHRS and CDR2 YFSETQ. The CDR3 covers 15 residues. In DNA form, the CDR3 reads TGCGCCAGCAGCTTGGGGACGACAGGGGCCTACGAGCAGTACTTC. Protein product: CASSLGTTGAYEQYF.

The table lists this clonotype with a count of one. The rearrangement links TRBV20-1 to TRBJ2-1; 8 bases are a match to TRBD2. The CDR3 is 15 residues long. From germline, CDR1 is DFQATT and CDR2 SNEGSKA (reference sequence). The V and J ends lost 3 bases and 8 bases, in that order; junction bases with no gene match: 12. The CDR3 sequence: CSASSSSGSSDEQFF. CDR3 in DNA: TGCAGTGCTAGTAGCTCCAGCGGGAGTAGCGATGAGCAGTTCTTC.

The V call is TRBV30, the J call TRBJ1-2; D uncertain. V lost 8 bases and J 4 bases, leaving 14 bases between the germline ends. Per germline, CDR1 GTSNPN and CDR2 SVGIG (reference sequence). The CDR3 consists of 12 residues. In DNA form, the CDR3 reads TGTGCCGGCCGGAACAGCCTCTATGGCTACACCTTC. The encoded protein is CAGRNSLYGYTF.

A few counts support this clonotype. The chain carries TRBV11-2 and TRBJ2-3, with D possibly called TRBD1 or TRBD2 (5 bases each). This CDR3 is built from 14 residues. Germline V gene lookup returns CDR1 SGHAT and CDR2 FQNNGV. Deletions cut 1 base from V and 1 base from J, with 6 bases between. CDR3 nucleotides: TGTGCCAGCAGCTTAGTGGGGGGCACAGATACGCAGTATTTT. As protein: CASSLVGGTDTQYF.